A single sample gave rise to the 7 T cell receptor beta chains below, sequenced in a study of blood T cell repertoires in COVID-19. TCRdb's copy holds only in-frame clones and misses some; the assay was immunoSEQ multiplex PCR. The data show about 140,000 clones, with more than 65% seen just once and 4% held by the top ten. Sequenced: peripheral blood. The receptor source for this set is a woman aged 55-69 years with acute or convalescent COVID-19.

This clone is a singleton in its sample. The rearrangement joins TRBV28 to TRBJ2-3; 7 nucleotides match TRBD2. CDR1 and CDR2 from the germline V gene are MDHEN and SYDVKM. The CDR3 contains 16 residues. The trim removed 2 bases at V and 5 bases at J, leaving 10 bases unmatched. CDR3 sequence (DNA): TGTGCCAGCAGTTTAGGGGGGAGGGCCTCTAAAGATACGCAGTATTTT. It yields the protein CASSLGGRASKDTQYF.

DNA of the CDR3: TGTGCCAGCAGCCAAGAACGACTAGCGCGCCGGGGGGAGACCCAGTACTTC. It specifies CASSQERLARRGETQYF. The chain couples TRBV3-1 (or the pseudogene TRBV3-2) to TRBJ2-5; 8 bases are a match to TRBD2. Losses at the gene ends were 0 bases for V and 5 bases for J; bases not matched to a gene: 11. Germline CDR1 and CDR2: LGHDT and YNNKEL (reference sequence). The CDR3 runs 17 residues.

This clone was seen only once. J is TRBJ1-1 and V is TRBV7-9; tentative D call: TRBD1 (5 bases). The germline V gene encodes CDR1 SEHNR and CDR2 FQNEAQ (reference sequence). Trimming pared 11 bases from V and 4 bases from J, leaving 17 bases between. The CDR3 extends over 13 amino acids. The CDR3 loop is CAGRAAGGTEAFF. CDR3 nucleotide sequence: TGTGCCGGAAGGGCGGCCGGGGGCACTGAAGCTTTCTTT.

The chain employs TRBV27 and TRBJ2-7; TRBD2 aligns across 10 bases. This CDR3 comprises 12 residues. Looked up from germline, CDR1 is MNHEY and CDR2 is SMNVEV (reference sequence). V was pared by 3 bases and J by 11 bases, with 4 bases of the junction left unmatched. As DNA, the CDR3 is TGTGCCAGCAGTTTTCTAGCGGGAGATAAGTACTTC. It is translated as CASSFLAGDKYF.

V gene TRBV5-5 combines with J gene TRBJ1-2; weak D call: TRBD1 (5 bases). This CDR3 contains 16 residues. CDR1 and CDR2 from the germline V gene are SGHKS and YYEKEE (reference sequence). Trimming took 1 base from V and 7 from J, leaving 20 bases between them. The CDR3, as DNA: TGTGCCAGCAGCTTGTCGCCGGGACTGGGGTTTGTTGGCTACACCTTC. The encoded protein is CASSLSPGLGFVGYTF.

CDR3 protein: CASSGGETQYF. Here the CDR3 DNA reads TGTGCCAGCAGTGGAGGGGAGACCCAGTACTTC. The V gene is TRBV27, the J gene TRBJ2-5, with a weak D call TRBD2 (6 bases). Germline V gene sequence: CDR1 MNHEY, CDR2 SMNVEV (reference sequence). The CDR3 contains 11 residues. Trimming left V 5 bases short and J 5 bases short, with 6 bases between.

This clone has more than one count but fewer than ten. The V call is TRBV19, the J call TRBJ1-6; 8 bases are shared with TRBD1. V gave up 5 bases and J gave up 10 bases; unmatched junction bases: 13. Germline CDR1 LNHDA, CDR2 SQIVND (reference sequence). The CDR3 spans 16 residues. The CDR3 nucleotides are TGTGCCAGTAGTTTTACGGACAGGGCCTCGGGCTCACCCCTCCACTTT. Translated: CASSFTDRASGSPLHF.